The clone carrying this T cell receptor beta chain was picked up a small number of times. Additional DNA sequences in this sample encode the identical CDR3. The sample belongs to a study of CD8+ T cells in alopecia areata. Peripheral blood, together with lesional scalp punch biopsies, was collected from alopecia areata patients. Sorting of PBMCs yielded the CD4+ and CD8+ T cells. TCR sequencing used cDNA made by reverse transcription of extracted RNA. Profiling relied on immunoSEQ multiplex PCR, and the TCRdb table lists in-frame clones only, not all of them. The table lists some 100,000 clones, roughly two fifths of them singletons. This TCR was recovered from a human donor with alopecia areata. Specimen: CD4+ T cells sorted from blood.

The CDR3 loop is CSVEGQHTEAFF. The CDR3 DNA follows: TGCAGCGTTGAGGGGCAGCACACTGAAGCTTTCTTT. V usage is TRBV29-1 and J usage is TRBJ1-1, with a weak D call TRBD1 (5 bases). V was trimmed by 3 bases and J by 3 bases, leaving 8 bases between them. The V gene's germline CDR1 is SQVTM and CDR2 ANQGSEA. The CDR3 extends over 12 amino acids.